A selection of T cell receptor beta chains follows, all from one sample in a study of cytomegalovirus exposure and HLA in healthy donors. TCRdb's copy holds only in-frame clones and misses some; the assay was immunoSEQ multiplex PCR. The sample shows 65,000 to 80,000 clones, and around 7.2% sits with its ten largest clones. Sequenced input: PBMCs. The receptors shown here come from a female donor in good health and CMV-seropositive. CDR3s include the opening cysteine and the closing phenylalanine or tryptophan. Each record gives: D gene, J gene, V gene, CDR3 DNA, CDR3 protein. D genes are given only for firm matches.

.,TRBJ2-7,TRBV25-1,TGTGCCAGCAGTTCGTGGGGGCGCGGGTACGAGCAGTACTTC,CASSSWGRGYEQYF
.,TRBJ2-3,TRBV29-1,TGCAGCGTTGGGGCGTATGAGCGCACAGATACGCAGTATTTT,CSVGAYERTDTQYF
TRBD2,TRBJ2-7,TRBV6-6,TGTGCCAGCAGTAAGACTAGCCTAGGCGAGCAGTACTTC,CASSKTSLGEQYF
TRBD1,TRBJ2-7,TRBV19,TGTGCCAGTAGTAGAACAGGGGGCGACCGGTACGAGCAGTACTTC,CASSRTGGDRYEQYF
TRBD2,TRBJ2-6,TRBV4-3,TGCGCCAGCAGCCAAGACAAAGCCGGGACTACCTCTGGGGCCAACGTCCTGACTTTC,CASSQDKAGTTSGANVLTF
.,TRBJ1-6,TRBV30,TGTGCCTGGGGCCTCTCCTATAATTCACCCCTCCACTTT,CAWGLSYNSPLHF
.,TRBJ2-3,TRBV30,TGTGCCTGGAACCCGGGTCATAGCACAGATACGCAGTATTTT,CAWNPGHSTDTQYF
.,TRBJ2-2,TRBV11-3,TGTGCCAGCAGCTTTAACAGAAATACCGGGGAGCTGTTTTTT,CASSFNRNTGELFF
TRBD2,TRBJ2-6,TRBV4-1,TGCGCCAGCAGCCAGAGCGGGAGCCTTGGGGCCAACGTCCTGACTTTC,CASSQSGSLGANVLTF
.,TRBJ2-6,TRBV7-9,TGTGCCAGCAGCCCGCCGGGGACTTCTGGGGCCAACGTCCTGACTTTC,CASSPPGTSGANVLTF
.,TRBJ1-3,TRBV6-4,TGTGCCAGCAGTGCGGTGCTGTACTCTGGAAACACCATATATTTT,CASSAVLYSGNTIYF